This T cell receptor beta chain originates from a study of regulatory T cells in long-lasting Graves disease (dated by TCRdb to the early 2020s). Regarding the research as a whole: Patients with newly diagnosed Graves' disease had been on antithyroid drugs for under 3 months. TCR sequencing covered some 13 persistent and approximately 20 newly diagnosed Graves' disease patients, about 35 samples in total. This study used TCR sequencing and RNA sequencing of peripheral blood to compare persistent Graves' disease patients against newly diagnosed Graves' disease patients. The study was registered as a clinical trial and conducted in China. Points the paper makes about the study in general: Sequencing and analysis were limited to the TCR beta chain. TRBV28, TRBJ1-2 and TRBJ2-5 were preferentially used in persistent disease, while TRBV20-1 and TRBJ2-1 were favored in newly diagnosed disease. Compared with newly diagnosed patients, persistent Graves' disease patients had lower TCR Shannon entropy and fewer highly expanded clones, which suggests clonal expansion. Only peripheral blood was studied, because thyroid tissue, the primary lesion, was inaccessible. The small sample size was acknowledged by the authors as a limitation that may reduce accuracy. Patients with persistent disease shared more public clonotypes (approximately 2,500) than newly diagnosed patients did (966).

There are a few counts of this clonotype. Its antigen is unknown. Per-base quality was not reported, and no clone a single base away is much larger than it. Library prep was done by multiplex PCR. TCRdb lists the instrument as Illumina HiSeq 4000. CDR3 regions were amplified by Arm-PCR with iRepertoire HTBI primers to construct TCR beta libraries. Gel purification was performed on PCR products prior to sequencing. Per the original workflow: Gene usage analysis of CDR3 amino acid clonotypes relied on the roughly 60 TRBV and over 13 TRBJ segments identified across samples. Filtered high-quality paired reads were merged into contigs using COPE and FqMerger. Contigs were aligned with BLAST to IMGT TRBV, TRBD and TRBJ reference genes, and CDR3 was defined per IMGT. Any clonotype with a frequency above 0.1% was counted as a highly expanded clone. Shannon entropy served as the measure of repertoire diversity, while the Gini coefficient captured V-J evenness. A clonotype was considered public if more than one individual shared it. TCRdb trimmed the raw reads at Q25, called clones with MiXCR and kept productive beta chains. CDR3 protein sequences are deduplicated, and each keeps its most common genes and DNA. The V and J calls and clone size come from TCRdb's table, not from the authors' own analysis. For this sample the table gives hundreds of thousands of distinct CDR3 sequences, of which approximately 15% were detected only once. The ten biggest clones cover 8% to 10% of the sample.

Measured from the cysteine to the phenylalanine, the CDR3 is 14 residues long. Of all the DNA, just the CDR3 is kept, 42 bases in frame from base 1. V is shortened by 2 bases, J by 7 bases, and the region joining them spans 12 bases. The germline V gene gives CDR1 as SGHTA and CDR2 as FQGNSA. Interpreted using the paper, the time point label stands for: newly diagnosed GD, antithyroid drugs for less than 3 months. RNA was extracted from PBMCs in TRIzol for both TCR sequencing and RNA sequencing. The diagnosis of Graves' disease followed American Thyroid Association guidelines. The patients came from an endocrinology department in Xi'an, China. From each patient, around 9.3 milliliters of peripheral blood was collected into an EDTA anticoagulant tube. Ficoll Paque Plus density gradient separation was used to isolate PBMCs, and no further T cell sorting was done. An Agilent 2100 Bioanalyzer and agarose gel were used to assess RNA quality, and a NanoDrop 2000 was used to measure RNA concentration.

These records were also assigned to another study, of T cells in Graves' hyperthyroidism and ophthalmopathy. The second paper further reports: Graves' hyperthyroidism was defined as stable when no progression to ophthalmopathy occurred over 18 months of follow-up. Hyperthyroidism patients were newly diagnosed, with disease duration under 2 months, and aged 18 to 65 years. Exclusion was applied to patients with uncontrolled infections, other autoimmune diseases, pregnancy or lactation. Diagnoses were based on clinical symptoms, serum thyroxine and TRAb, thyroid ultrasound and orbital computed tomography. For the first round of RT-PCR on the TCR CDR3, the HTBI primer set was used together with the Qiagen OneStep RT-PCR kit. Most expanded thyroid clonotypes (frequency above 0.001) were also detected in blood, a finding suggesting that blood repertoires may reflect thyroid immune responses. In cross-validation, a model built on a 13 V-J signature told ophthalmopathy apart from stable hyperthyroidism with 85% to 90% sensitivity and roughly 82% specificity, and in testing the same model reached 80%/75%. In validation, the model predicted progression to ophthalmopathy a median of about 6.8 months before onset, with about 71% sensitivity and about 72% specificity. TCR V-J signatures able to tell the groups apart were searched for in a discovery cohort of 100 patients, of whom more than 40 had Graves' ophthalmopathy and about 55 had stable Graves' hyperthyroidism. Prospective prediction of ophthalmopathy was tested in an independent validation cohort of 18 to 20 hyperthyroidism patients and some 17 patients who later progressed to ophthalmopathy. The approximately 100 discovery patients were divided at random into training and test sets in a 7:3 ratio. The study also compared thyroid tissue and blood T-cell repertoires from more than five Graves' hyperthyroidism patients. After blood sampling, hyperthyroidism patients were treated with methimazole at a starting dose of 30 mg daily, and ophthalmopathy patients were treated with high-dose intravenous methylprednisolone. Libraries were constructed in a second round of multiplex PCR, after which size selection and purification were carried out. Sequencing of the libraries was done on an Illumina HiSeq2000 using paired-end 100 bp reads. SOAPnuke was used to process the raw data, removing reads that contained adapters or uncalled bases, had a mean Phred below 15, or lacked an exact match to the constant primer or identifier. COPE v1.2.5 was used to merge high-quality paired reads, and clonotypes were defined as unique nucleotide sequences. Clonotypes were aligned to IMGT TRBV, TRBD and TRBJ reference segments using MiTCR v1.1. Only V-J combinations with frequency above 0.0001, covering 99% to 99.2% of repertoires, were analysed. The TCS score was defined as F50 (clonal expansion) divided by E x V (chaos), with BLOSUM62-based TCRdist calculated between CDR3 peptides within each V-J. Welch's t-statistics and random forest reduced roughly 500 V-J features to about 13, which were used in a naive Bayes classifier (R e1071). Sample size was not statistically predetermined, and blinding of investigators to group allocation was not performed. TCR Vbeta CDR3 sequencing of approximately 140 peripheral blood samples (over 40 ophthalmopathy, approximately 80 hyperthyroidism and roughly 17 progressor patients) is reported in the paper.

The clonotype was recovered from a man aged 25-45 years with Graves disease. Donor details come from another sample of the same person, matched by shared clones. Recombination linked TRBV7-2 to TRBJ1-5, with the D gene uncertain. The sequencing here drew on peripheral blood mononuclear cells (PBMCs), taken at new diagnosis, from a patient treated with antithyroid drugs. The nucleotide sequence reads TGTGCCAGCAGCTTATCCGGGATAGGGCAGCCCCAGCATTTT. This yields the protein CASSLSGIGQPQHF.